These 9 T cell receptor beta chains share one sample of origin, sequenced in a study of blood T cell repertoires in COVID-19. The assay was immunoSEQ multiplex PCR, and TCRdb's table has in-frame clones only and misses some. The sample includes 150,000 or so clones, about 81% of them seen just once. The specimen was peripheral blood. Every receptor here comes from a woman of 80 years or more with acute or convalescent COVID-19.

The chain employs TRBV2 and TRBJ1-6, with unresolved D. Germline V gives CDR1 SNHLY, CDR2 FYNNEI. The ends were cut back, 8 bases at V and 7 bases at J, with 15 bases in the middle. This CDR3 is built from 14 residues. CDR3 in DNA: TGTGCCAGCGGAACCCCCCGGGGAAATTCACCCCTCCACTTT. Encoded protein: CASGTPRGNSPLHF.

This clone was seen more than once but under ten times. This sequence joins TRBV5-1 and TRBJ1-2, with 10 bases lining up with TRBD1. The junction had 6 bases not matched to a gene; V was cut back by 4 bases and J by 3 bases. Germline values: CDR1 SGHRS, CDR2 YFSETQ. The CDR3 covers 15 residues. This chain's CDR3 is CASSRTGGLDYGYTF. The CDR3 region has the DNA TGCGCCAGCAGCCGGACAGGGGGGTTGGACTATGGCTACACCTTC.

As regards this clone: The same CDR3 is also encoded by other DNA sequences in this sample. The chain combines TRBV30 with TRBJ1-1; D is unresolved. V was clipped by 0 bases and J by 4 bases, with 3 bases between them. The CDR3 contains 11 residues. The germline V gene encodes CDR1 GTSNPN and CDR2 SVGIG (reference sequence). In nucleotides, the CDR3 is TGTGCCTGGAGTGTTCTCACTGAAGCTTTCTTT. Translated, it gives CAWSVLTEAFF.

The rearrangement links TRBV18 to TRBJ1-5; 7 nucleotides agree with TRBD1. Unmatched junction bases numbered 3, after V lost 2 bases and J lost 5 bases. Germline V gene data show CDR1 as KGHSH and CDR2 as LQKENI. The CDR3 sequence is 14 residues long. The chain's CDR3 is CASSPFGTDQPQHF. In nucleotides, the CDR3 is TGTGCCAGCTCACCATTTGGGACAGATCAGCCCCAGCATTTT.

This clone was detected only once. This sequence joins TRBV19 and TRBJ1-1, with TRBD1 as a possible D gene (5 bases). Germline CDR1 reads LNHDA; CDR2 reads SQIVND (reference sequence). V lost 8 bases and J 1 base, leaving 14 bases between the germline ends. There are 14 residues in the CDR3. CDR3 nucleotide sequence: TGTGCCAGTCACGCCATAAGGGGGAACACTGAAGCTTTCTTT. Protein: CASHAIRGNTEAFF.

This chain links TRBV7-9 with TRBJ1-2; D perhaps matches TRBD1 (6 bases). The CDR3 sequence is 17 residues long. CDR1 and CDR2 from the germline V gene are SEHNR and FQNEAQ (reference sequence). The germline V and J ends were trimmed by 1 base and 4 bases, with 19 bases remaining between them. As DNA, the CDR3 is TGTGCCAGCAGCTTAGTATGGGGGCAGGCTGGAACCTATGGCTACACCTTC. This translates into CASSLVWGQAGTYGYTF.

This chain uses TRBV18 with TRBJ1-1; D gene unclear. V was clipped by 3 bases and J by 3 bases, with 14 bases between them. This CDR3 contains 15 residues. Germline-derived CDR1 and CDR2 are KGHSH and LQKENI. The CDR3 DNA sequence: TGTGCCAGCTCACCCACCCAAGGAGATCACACTGAAGCTTTCTTT. Translated: CASSPTQGDHTEAFF.

The chain is built from TRBV30 and TRBJ2-7; 7 bases match TRBD1. CDR1 and CDR2 (germline): GTSNPN, SVGIG (reference sequence). This CDR3 is 14 amino acids long. The V gene end was trimmed by 5 bases and the J gene end by 0 bases; junction bases not matched to a gene: 7. CDR3 amino acids: CAWSTGSSSYEQYF. As DNA, the CDR3 is TGTGCCTGGTCGACAGGGTCAAGCTCCTACGAGCAGTACTTC.

This clone showed up just a few times. V usage is TRBV15 and J usage is TRBJ2-7, with 8 bases identical to TRBD1. Germline values: CDR1 LNHNV, CDR2 YYDKDF (reference sequence). With V trimmed by 0 bases and J by 0 bases, 4 bases remained unmatched. CDR3 length: 16 residues. CDR3 coding DNA: TGTGCCACCAGCAGAGATCCGGGACAGGCCTCCTACGAGCAGTACTTC. Residues: CATSRDPGQASYEQYF.